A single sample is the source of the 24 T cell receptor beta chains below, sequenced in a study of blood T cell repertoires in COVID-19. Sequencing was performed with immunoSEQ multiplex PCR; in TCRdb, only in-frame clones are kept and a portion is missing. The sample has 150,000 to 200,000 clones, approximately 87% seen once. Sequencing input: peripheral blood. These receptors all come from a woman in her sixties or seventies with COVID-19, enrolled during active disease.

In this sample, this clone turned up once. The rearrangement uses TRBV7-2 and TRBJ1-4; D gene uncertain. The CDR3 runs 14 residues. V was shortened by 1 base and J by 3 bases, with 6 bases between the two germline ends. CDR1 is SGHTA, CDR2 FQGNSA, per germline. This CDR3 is CASSLGRANEKLFF. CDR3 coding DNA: TGTGCCAGCAGCTTAGGCCGAGCTAATGAAAAACTGTTTTTT.

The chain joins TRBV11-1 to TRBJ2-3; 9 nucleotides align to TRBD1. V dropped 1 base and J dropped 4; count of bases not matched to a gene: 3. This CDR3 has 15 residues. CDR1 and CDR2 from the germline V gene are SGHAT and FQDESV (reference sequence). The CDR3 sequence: CASSLGGQGPDTQYF. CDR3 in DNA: TGTGCCAGCAGCTTAGGGGGACAGGGCCCAGATACGCAGTATTTT.

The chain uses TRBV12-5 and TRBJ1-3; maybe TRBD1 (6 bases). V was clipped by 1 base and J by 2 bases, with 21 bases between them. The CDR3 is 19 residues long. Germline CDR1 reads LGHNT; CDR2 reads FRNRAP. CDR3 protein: CASGLGYRVYHRAGNTIYF. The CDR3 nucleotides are TGTGCTAGTGGTTTGGGTTACAGGGTTTACCACAGGGCTGGAAACACCATATATTTT. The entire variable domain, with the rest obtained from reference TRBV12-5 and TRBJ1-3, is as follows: DARVTQTPRHKVTEMGQEVTMRCQPILGHNTVFWYRQTMMQGLELLAYFRNRAPLDDSGMPKDRFSAEMPDATLATLKIQPSEPRDSAVYFCASGLGYRVYHRAGNTIYFGEGSWLTVV.

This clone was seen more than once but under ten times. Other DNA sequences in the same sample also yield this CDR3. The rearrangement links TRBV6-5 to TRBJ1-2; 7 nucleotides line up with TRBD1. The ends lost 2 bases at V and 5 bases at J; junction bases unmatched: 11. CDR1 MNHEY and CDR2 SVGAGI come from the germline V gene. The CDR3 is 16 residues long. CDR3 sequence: CASSYLPTGERYGYTF. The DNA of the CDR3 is TGTGCCAGCAGTTACCTCCCCACAGGGGAGAGGTATGGCTACACCTTC.

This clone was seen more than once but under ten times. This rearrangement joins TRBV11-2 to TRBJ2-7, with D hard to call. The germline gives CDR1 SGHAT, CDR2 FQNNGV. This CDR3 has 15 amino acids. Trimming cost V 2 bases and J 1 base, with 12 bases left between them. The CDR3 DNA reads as TGTGCCAGCAGCTTATACAGTACCGGATCCTACGAGCAGTACTTC. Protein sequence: CASSLYSTGSYEQYF.

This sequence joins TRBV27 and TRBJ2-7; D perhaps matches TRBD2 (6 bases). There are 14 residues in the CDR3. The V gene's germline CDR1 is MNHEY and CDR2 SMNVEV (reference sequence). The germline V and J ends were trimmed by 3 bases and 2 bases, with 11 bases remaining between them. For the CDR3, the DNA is TGTGCCAGCAGTTTTCGCGGGACGGCCTACGAGCAGTACTTC. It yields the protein CASSFRGTAYEQYF.

CDR3 region: CASRYPRTGFYGYTF. The DNA of the CDR3 is TGTGCCAGCCGCTACCCGAGGACAGGGTTCTATGGCTACACCTTC. The V and J genes are TRBV6-5 and TRBJ1-2; 8 bases match TRBD1. After removal of 8 bases from V and 4 bases from J, the junction contained 12 bases not matched to a gene. CDR3 length: 15 amino acids. Per the germline V gene, CDR1 is MNHEY and CDR2 is SVGAGI.

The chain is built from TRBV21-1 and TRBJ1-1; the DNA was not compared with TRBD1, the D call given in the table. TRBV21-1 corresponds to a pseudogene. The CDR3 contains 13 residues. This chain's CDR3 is CASSNYRGTEAFF. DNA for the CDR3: TGTGCCAGCAGCAACTACAGGGGCACTGAAGCTTTCTTT.

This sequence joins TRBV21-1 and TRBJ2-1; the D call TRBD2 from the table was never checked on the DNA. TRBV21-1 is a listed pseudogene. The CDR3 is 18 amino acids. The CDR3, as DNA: TGTGCCAGCAGCAAAGAAGATGGAGGGGCGGCGAAAAACAATGAGCAGTTCTTC. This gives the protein CASSKEDGGAAKNNEQFF.

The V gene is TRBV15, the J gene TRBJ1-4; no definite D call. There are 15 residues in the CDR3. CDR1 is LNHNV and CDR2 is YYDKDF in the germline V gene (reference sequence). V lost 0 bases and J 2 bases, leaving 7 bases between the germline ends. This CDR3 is CATSRDPGTNEKLFF. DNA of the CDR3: TGTGCCACCAGCAGAGATCCGGGGACTAATGAAAAACTGTTTTTT.

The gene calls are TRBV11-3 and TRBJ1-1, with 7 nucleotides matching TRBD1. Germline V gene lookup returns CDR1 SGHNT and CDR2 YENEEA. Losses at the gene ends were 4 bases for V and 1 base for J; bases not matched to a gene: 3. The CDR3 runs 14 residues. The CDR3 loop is CASSSGQSNTEAFF. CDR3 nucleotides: TGTGCCAGCAGCTCGGGACAGTCGAACACTGAAGCTTTCTTT.

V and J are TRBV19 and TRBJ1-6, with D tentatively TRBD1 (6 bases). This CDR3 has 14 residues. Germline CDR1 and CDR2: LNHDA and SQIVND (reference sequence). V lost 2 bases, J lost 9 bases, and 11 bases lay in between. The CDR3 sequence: CASSINNRVSPLHF. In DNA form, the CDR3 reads TGTGCCAGTAGTATAAACAACAGGGTTTCACCCCTCCACTTT.

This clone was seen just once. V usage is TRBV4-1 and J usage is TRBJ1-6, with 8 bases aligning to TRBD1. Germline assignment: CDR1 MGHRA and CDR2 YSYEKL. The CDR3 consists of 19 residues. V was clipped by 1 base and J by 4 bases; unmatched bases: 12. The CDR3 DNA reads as TGCGCCAGCAGCCAAGCCCAAAGGACAGGGCTAAAGTATAATTCACCCCTCCACTTT. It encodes CASSQAQRTGLKYNSPLHF.

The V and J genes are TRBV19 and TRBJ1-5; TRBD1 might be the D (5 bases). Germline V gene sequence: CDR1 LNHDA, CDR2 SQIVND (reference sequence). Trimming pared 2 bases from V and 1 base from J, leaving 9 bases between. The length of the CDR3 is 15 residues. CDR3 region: CASSIPGGSNQPQHF. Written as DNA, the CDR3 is TGTGCCAGTAGTATACCCGGGGGGAGCAATCAGCCCCAGCATTTT. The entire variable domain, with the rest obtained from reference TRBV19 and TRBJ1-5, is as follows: DGGITQSPKYLFRKEGQNVTLSCEQNLNHDAMYWYRQDPGQGLRLIYYSQIVNDFQKGDIAEGYSVSREKKESFPLTVTSAQKNPTAFYLCASSIPGGSNQPQHFGDGTRLSIL.

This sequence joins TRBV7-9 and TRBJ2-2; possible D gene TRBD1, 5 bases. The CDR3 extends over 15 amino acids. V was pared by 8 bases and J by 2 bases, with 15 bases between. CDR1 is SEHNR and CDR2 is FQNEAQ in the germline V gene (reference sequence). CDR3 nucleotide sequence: TGTGCCAGCTCTCCTTTAGGGGCTAACACCGGGGAGCTGTTTTTT. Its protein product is CASSPLGANTGELFF.

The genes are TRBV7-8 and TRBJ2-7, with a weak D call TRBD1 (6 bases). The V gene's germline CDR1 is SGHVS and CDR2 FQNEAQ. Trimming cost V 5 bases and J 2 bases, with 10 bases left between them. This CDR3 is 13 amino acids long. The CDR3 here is CASSLRTAYEQYF. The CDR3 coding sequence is TGTGCCAGCAGCCTGAGGACAGCCTACGAGCAGTACTTC.

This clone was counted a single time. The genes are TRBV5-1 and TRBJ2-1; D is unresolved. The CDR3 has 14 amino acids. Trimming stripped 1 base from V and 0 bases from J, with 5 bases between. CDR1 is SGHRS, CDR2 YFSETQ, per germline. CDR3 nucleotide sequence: TGCGCCAGCAGCTTGTCTTACTCCTACAATGAGCAGTTCTTC. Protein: CASSLSYSYNEQFF.

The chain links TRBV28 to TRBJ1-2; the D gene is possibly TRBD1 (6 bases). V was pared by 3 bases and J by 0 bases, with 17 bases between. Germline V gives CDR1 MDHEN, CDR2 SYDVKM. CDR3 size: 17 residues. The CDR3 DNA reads TGTGCCAGCAGTTTCCCTCCACGGACAGCTGCTAACTATGGCTACACCTTC. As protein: CASSFPPRTAANYGYTF.

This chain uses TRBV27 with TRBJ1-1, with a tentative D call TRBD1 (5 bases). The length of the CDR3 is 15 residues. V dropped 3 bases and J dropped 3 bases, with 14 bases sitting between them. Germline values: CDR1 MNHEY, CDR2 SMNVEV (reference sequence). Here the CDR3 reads CASSFQGFGYTEAFF. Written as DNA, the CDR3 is TGTGCCAGCAGTTTCCAGGGATTCGGATACACTGAAGCTTTCTTT.

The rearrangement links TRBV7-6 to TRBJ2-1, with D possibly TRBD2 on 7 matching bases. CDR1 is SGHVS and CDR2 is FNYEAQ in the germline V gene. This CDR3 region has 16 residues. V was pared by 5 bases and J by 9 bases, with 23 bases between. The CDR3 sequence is CASSPLGGALGAEQFF. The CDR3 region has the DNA TGTGCCAGCAGCCCGCTTGGGGGGGCTCTTGGGGCTGAGCAGTTCTTC.

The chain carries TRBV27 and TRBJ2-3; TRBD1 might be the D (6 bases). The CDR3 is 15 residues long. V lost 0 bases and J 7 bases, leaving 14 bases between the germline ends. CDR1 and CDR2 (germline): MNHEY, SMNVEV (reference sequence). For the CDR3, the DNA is TGTGCCAGCAGTTTATCGGGGACAAGGATAAATACGCAGTATTTT. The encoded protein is CASSLSGTRINTQYF.

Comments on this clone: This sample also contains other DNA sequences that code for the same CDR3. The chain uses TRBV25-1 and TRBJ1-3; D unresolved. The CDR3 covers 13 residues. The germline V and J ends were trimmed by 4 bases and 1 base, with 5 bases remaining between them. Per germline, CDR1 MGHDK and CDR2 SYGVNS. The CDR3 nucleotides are TGTGCCAGCAGTGCGGGGTCTGGAAACACCATATATTTT. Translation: CASSAGSGNTIYF. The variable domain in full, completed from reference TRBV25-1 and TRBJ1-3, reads EADIYQTPRYLVIGTGKKITLECSQTMGHDKMYWYQQDPGMELHLIHYSYGVNSTEKGDLSSESTVSRIRTEHFPLTLESARPSHTSQYLCASSAGSGNTIYFGEGSWLTVV.

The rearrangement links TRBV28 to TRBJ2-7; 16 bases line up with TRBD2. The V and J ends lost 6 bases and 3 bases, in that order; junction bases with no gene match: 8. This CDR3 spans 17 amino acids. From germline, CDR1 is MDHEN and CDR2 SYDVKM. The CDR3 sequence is CASSTGTSGRVGYEQYF. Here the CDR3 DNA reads TGTGCCAGCAGCACCGGGACTAGCGGGAGGGTCGGCTACGAGCAGTACTTC.

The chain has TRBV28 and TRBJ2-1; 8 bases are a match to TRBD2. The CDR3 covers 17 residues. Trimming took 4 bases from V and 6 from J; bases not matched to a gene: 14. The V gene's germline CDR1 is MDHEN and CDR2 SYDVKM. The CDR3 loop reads CASSSVAGGTSINEQFF. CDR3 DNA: TGTGCCAGCAGTTCAGTGGCGGGAGGCACCTCCATCAATGAGCAGTTCTTC.